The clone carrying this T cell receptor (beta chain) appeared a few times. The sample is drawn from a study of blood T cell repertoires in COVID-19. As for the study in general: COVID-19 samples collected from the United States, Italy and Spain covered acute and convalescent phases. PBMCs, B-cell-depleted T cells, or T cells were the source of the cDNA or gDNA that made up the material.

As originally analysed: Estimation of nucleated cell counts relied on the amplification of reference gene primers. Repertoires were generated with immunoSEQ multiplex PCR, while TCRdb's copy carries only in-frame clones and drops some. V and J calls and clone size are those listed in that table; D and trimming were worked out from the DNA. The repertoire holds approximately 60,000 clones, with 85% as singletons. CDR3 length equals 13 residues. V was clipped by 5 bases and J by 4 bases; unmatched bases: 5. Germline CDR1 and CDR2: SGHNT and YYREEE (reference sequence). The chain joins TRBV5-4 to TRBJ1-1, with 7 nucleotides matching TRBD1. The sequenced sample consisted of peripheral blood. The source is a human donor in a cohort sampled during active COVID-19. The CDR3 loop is CASSPDRATEAFF. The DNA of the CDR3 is TGTGCCAGCAGTCCCGACAGGGCCACTGAAGCTTTCTTT.